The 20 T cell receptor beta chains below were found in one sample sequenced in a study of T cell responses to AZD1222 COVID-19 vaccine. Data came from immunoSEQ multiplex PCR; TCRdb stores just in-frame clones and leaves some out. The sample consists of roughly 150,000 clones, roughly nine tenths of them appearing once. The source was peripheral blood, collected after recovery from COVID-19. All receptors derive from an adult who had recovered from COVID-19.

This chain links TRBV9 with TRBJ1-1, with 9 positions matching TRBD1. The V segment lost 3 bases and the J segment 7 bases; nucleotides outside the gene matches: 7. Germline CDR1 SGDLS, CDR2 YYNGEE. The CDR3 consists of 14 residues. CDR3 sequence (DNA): TGTGCCAGCAGCGCGGGACAGGGATTGTATGAAGCTTTCTTT. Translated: CASSAGQGLYEAFF.

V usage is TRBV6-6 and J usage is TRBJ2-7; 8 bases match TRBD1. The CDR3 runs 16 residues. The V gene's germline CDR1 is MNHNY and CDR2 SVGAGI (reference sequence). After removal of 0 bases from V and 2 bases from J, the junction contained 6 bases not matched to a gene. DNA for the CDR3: TGTGCCAGCAGTTACTCGGTCGCCAGGGGGCCCTACGAGCAGTACTTC. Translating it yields CASSYSVARGPYEQYF.

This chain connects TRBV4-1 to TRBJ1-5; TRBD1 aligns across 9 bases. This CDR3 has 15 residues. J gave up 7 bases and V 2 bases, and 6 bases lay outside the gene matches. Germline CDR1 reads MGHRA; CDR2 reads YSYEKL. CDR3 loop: CASSQRQGGDQPQHF. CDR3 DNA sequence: TGCGCCAGCAGCCAACGACAGGGGGGAGACCAGCCCCAGCATTTT.

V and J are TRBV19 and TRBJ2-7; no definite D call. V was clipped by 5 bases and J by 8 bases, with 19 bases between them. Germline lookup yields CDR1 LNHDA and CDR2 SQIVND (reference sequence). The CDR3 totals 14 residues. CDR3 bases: TGTGCCAGTAGTCCTCTCCCTAAAGGCCGACAGCAGTACTTC. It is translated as CASSPLPKGRQQYF.

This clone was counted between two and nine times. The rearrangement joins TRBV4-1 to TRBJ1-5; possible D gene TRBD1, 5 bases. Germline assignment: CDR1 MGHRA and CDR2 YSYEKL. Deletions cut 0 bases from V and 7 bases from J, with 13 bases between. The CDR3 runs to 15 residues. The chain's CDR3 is CASSQEDSLVQPQHF. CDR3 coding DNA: TGCGCCAGCAGCCAAGAAGACAGTCTTGTACAGCCCCAGCATTTT.

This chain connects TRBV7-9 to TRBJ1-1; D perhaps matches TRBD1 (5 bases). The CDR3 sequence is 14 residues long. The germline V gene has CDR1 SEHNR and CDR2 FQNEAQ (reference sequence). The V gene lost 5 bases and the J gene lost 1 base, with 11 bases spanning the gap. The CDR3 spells CASSQWGGNTEAFF. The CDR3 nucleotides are TGTGCCAGCAGCCAATGGGGGGGGAACACTGAAGCTTTCTTT.

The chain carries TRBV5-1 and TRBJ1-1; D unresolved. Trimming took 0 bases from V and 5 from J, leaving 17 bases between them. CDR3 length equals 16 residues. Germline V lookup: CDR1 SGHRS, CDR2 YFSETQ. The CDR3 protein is CASSLVILTDGTEAFF. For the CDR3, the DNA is TGCGCCAGCAGCTTGGTTATTCTGACTGATGGTACTGAAGCTTTCTTT. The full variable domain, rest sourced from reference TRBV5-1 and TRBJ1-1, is KAGVTQTPRYLIKTRGQQVTLSCSPISGHRSVSWYQQTPGQGLQFLFEYFSETQRNKGNFPGRFSGRQFSNSRSEMNVSTLELGDSALYLCASSLVILTDGTEAFFGQGTRLTVV.

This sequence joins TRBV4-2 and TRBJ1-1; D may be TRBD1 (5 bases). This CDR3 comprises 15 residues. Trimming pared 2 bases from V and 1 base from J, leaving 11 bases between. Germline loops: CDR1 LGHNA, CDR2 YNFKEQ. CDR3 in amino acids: CASSQTRGRNTEAFF. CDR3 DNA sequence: TGTGCCAGCAGCCAAACAAGGGGAAGGAACACTGAAGCTTTCTTT.

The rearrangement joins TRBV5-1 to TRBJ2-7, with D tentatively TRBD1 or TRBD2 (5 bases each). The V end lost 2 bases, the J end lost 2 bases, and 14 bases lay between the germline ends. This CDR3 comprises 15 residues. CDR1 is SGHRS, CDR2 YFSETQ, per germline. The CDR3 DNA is TGCGCCAGCAGCTTTGAACCGGGGCAGGCCTACGAGCAGTACTTC. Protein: CASSFEPGQAYEQYF.

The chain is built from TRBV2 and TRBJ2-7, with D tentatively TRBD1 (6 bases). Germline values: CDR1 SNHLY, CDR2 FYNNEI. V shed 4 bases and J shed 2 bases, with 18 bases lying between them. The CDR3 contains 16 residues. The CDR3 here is CASSGESPGHPYEQYF. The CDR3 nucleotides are TGTGCCAGCAGTGGGGAAAGCCCGGGACACCCCTACGAGCAGTACTTC. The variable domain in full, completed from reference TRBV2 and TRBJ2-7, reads EPEVTQTPSHQVTQMGQEVILRCVPISNHLYFYWYRQILGQKVEFLVSFYNNEISEKSEIFDDQFSVERPDGSNFTLKIRSTKLEDSAMYFCASSGESPGHPYEQYFGPGTRLTVT.

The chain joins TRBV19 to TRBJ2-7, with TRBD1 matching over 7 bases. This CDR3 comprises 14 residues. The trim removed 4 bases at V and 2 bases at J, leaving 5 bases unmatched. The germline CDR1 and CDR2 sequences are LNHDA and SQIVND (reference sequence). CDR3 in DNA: TGTGCCAGTAGTACCCGGGACAGACCCTACGAGCAGTACTTC. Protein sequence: CASSTRDRPYEQYF.

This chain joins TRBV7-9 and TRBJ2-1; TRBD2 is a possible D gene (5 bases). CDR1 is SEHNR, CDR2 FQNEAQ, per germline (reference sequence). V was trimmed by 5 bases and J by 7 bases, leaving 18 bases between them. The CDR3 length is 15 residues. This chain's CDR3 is CASSRWVGAENEQFF. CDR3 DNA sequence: TGTGCCAGCAGCCGCTGGGTGGGAGCGGAGAATGAGCAGTTCTTC.

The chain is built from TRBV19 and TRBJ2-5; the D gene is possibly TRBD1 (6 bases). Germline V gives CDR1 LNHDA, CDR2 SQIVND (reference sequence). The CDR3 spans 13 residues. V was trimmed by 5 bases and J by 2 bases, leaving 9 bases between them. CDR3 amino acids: CASSSGQQETQYF. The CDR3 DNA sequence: TGTGCCAGTAGTTCAGGACAGCAAGAGACCCAGTACTTC. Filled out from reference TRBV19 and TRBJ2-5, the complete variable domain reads DGGITQSPKYLFRKEGQNVTLSCEQNLNHDAMYWYRQDPGQGLRLIYYSQIVNDFQKGDIAEGYSVSREKKESFPLTVTSAQKNPTAFYLCASSSGQQETQYFGPGTRLLVL.

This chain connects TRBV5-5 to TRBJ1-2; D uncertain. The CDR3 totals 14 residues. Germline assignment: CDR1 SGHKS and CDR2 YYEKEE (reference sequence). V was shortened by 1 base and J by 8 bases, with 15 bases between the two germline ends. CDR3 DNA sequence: TGTGCCAGCAGCTTGCTAACAAACAGTGACGGCTACACCTTC. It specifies CASSLLTNSDGYTF.

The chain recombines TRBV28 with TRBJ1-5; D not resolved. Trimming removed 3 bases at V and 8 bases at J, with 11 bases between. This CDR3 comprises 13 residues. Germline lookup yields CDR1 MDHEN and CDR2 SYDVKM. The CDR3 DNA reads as TGTGCCAGCAGTTTTGAGAGTGGAAAGCCCCAGCATTTT. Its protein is CASSFESGKPQHF.

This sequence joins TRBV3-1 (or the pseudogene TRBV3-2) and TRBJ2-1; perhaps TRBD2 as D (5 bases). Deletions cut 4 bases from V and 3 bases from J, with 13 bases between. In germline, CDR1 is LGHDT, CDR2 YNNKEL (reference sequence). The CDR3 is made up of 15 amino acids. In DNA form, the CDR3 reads TGTGCCAGCAGCCCCCGGGATCCAATCTACAATGAGCAGTTCTTC. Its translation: CASSPRDPIYNEQFF.

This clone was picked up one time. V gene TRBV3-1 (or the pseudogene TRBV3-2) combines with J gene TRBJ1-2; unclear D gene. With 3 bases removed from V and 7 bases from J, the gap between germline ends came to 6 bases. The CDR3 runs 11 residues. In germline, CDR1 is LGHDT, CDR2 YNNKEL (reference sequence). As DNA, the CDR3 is TGTGCCAGCAGCCAGCTGGGTGGCTACACCTTC. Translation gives CASSQLGGYTF.

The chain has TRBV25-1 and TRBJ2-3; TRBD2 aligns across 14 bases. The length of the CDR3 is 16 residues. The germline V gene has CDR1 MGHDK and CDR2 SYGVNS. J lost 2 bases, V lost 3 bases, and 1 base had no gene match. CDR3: CASSEGLAGVTDTQYF. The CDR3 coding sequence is TGTGCCAGCAGTGAGGGACTAGCGGGGGTCACAGATACGCAGTATTTT. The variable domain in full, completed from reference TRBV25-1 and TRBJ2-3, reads EADIYQTPRYLVIGTGKKITLECSQTMGHDKMYWYQQDPGMELHLIHYSYGVNSTEKGDLSSESTVSRIRTEHFPLTLESARPSHTSQYLCASSEGLAGVTDTQYFGPGTRLTVL.

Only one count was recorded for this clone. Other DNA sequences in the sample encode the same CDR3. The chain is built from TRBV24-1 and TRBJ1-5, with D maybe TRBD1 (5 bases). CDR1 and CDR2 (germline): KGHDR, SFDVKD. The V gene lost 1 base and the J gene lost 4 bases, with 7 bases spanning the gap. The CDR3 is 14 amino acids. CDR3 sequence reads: CATSDLRGNQPQHF. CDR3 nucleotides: TGTGCCACCAGTGATTTAAGGGGTAATCAGCCCCAGCATTTT.

CDR3 bases: TGTGCCAGCAGTTTACGGGGGCCAGGGCCCTCTGGAAACACCATATATTTT. Amino acids: CASSLRGPGPSGNTIYF. V usage is TRBV27 and J usage is TRBJ1-3; TRBD1 is a possible D gene (6 bases). Germline values: CDR1 MNHEY, CDR2 SMNVEV (reference sequence). Trimming shortened V by 2 bases and J by 0 bases, and 14 bases separated the two germline ends. CDR3 size: 17 residues.